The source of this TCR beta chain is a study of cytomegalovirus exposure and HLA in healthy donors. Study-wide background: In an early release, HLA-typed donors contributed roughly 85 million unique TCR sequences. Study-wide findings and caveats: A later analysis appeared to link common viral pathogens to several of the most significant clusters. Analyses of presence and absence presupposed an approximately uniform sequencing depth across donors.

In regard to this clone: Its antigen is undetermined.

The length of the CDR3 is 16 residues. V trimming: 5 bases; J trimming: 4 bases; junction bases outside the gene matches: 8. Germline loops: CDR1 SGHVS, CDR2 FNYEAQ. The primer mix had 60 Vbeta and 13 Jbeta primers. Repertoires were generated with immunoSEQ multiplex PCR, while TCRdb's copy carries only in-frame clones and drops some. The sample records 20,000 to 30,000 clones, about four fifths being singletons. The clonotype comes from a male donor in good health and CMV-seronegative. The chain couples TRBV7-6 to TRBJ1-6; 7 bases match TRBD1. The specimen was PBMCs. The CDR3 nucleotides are TGTGCCAGCAGCGCCGCAGGGGGACCATATAATTCACCCCTCCACTTT. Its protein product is CASSAAGGPYNSPLHF.